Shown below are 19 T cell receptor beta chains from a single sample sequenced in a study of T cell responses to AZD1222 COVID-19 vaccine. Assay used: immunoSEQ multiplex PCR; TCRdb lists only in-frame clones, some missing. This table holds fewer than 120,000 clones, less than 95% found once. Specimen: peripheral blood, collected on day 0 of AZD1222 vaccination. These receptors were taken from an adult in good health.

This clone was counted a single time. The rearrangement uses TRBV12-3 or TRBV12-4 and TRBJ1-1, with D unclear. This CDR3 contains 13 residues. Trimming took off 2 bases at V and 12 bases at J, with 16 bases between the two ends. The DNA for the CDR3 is TGTGCCAGCAGTTTAAGGGAGAAGGGCTCGTCTTTCTTT. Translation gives CASSLREKGSSFF.

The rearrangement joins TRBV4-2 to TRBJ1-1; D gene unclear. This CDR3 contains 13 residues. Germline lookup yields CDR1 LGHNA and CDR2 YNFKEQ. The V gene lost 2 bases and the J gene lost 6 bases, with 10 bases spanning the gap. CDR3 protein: CASSQKIGPEAFF. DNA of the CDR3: TGTGCCAGCAGCCAAAAGATCGGCCCTGAAGCTTTCTTT.

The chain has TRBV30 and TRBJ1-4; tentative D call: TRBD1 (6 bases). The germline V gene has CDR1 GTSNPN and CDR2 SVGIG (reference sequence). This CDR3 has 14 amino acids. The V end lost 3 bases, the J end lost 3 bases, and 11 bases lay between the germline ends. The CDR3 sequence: CAWSVGGPNEKLFF. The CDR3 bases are TGTGCCTGGAGCGTAGGGGGACCTAATGAAAAACTGTTTTTT.

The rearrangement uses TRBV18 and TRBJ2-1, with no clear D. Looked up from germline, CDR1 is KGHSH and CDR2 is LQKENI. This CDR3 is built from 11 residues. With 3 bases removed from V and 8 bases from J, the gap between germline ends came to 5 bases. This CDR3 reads CASSPRHEQFF. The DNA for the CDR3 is TGTGCCAGCTCACCGCGGCATGAGCAGTTCTTC.

The CDR3 region has the DNA TGCGCCAGCAGTGAGGGGACCAGCTACGAGCAGTACTTC. Translated: CASSEGTSYEQYF. The rearrangement uses TRBV10-1 and TRBJ2-7, with D perhaps matching TRBD1 or TRBD2 (5 bases each). CDR3 length: 13 residues. Trimming left V 2 bases short and J 3 bases short, with 8 bases between. Germline CDR1 is WNHNN and CDR2 is SYGVQD (reference sequence).

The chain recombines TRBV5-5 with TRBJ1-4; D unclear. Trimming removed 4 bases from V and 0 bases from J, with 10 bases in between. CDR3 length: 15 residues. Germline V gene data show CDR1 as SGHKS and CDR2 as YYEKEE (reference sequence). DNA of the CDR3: TGTGCCAGCAGCACAGAGGGAGCAACTAATGAAAAACTGTTTTTT. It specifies CASSTEGATNEKLFF.

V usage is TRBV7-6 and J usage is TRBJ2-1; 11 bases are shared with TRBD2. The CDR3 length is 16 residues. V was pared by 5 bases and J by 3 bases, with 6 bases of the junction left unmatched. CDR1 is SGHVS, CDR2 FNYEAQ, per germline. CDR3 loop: CASSPGTSGFYNEQFF. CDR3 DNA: TGTGCCAGCAGCCCGGGGACTAGCGGATTCTACAATGAGCAGTTCTTC.

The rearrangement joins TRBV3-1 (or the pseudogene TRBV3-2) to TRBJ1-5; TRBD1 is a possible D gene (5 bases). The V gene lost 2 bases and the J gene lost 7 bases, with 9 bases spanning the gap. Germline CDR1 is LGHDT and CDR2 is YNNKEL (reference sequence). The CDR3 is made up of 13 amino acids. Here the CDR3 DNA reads TGTGCCAGCAGCCAAAAGGGGCACCAGCCCCAGCATTTT. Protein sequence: CASSQKGHQPQHF.

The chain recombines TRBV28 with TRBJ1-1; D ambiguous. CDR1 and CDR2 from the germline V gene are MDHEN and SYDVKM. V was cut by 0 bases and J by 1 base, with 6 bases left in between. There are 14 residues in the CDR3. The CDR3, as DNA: TGTGCCAGCAGTTTATGGCAGGAGAACACTGAAGCTTTCTTT. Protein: CASSLWQENTEAFF.

CDR3 nucleotides: TGTGCCAGCAGCCAAGATAGAAGGTTGCGGAGGACACGAAACACTGAAGCTTTCTTT. Encoded protein: CASSQDRRLRRTRNTEAFF. This rearrangement joins TRBV3-1 (or the pseudogene TRBV3-2) to TRBJ1-1; possibly TRBD1 for D (5 bases). V lost 0 bases and J 2 bases, leaving 22 bases between the germline ends. The germline CDR1 and CDR2 sequences are LGHDT and YNNKEL (reference sequence). The CDR3 has 19 residues.

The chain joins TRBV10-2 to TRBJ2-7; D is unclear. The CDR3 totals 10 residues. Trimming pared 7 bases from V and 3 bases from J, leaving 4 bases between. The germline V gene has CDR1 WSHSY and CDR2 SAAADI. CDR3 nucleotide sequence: TGCGCCAGCAACCACTACGAGCAGTACTTC. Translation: CASNHYEQYF.

CDR3 sequence: CASSIGPLNTEAFF. The CDR3 DNA sequence: TGTGCCAGTAGTATAGGCCCGCTGAACACTGAAGCTTTCTTT. The chain employs TRBV19 and TRBJ1-1; D is uncertain. Germline CDR1 reads LNHDA; CDR2 reads SQIVND (reference sequence). CDR3 length: 14 residues. Trimming took 1 base from V and 0 from J, leaving 6 bases between them.

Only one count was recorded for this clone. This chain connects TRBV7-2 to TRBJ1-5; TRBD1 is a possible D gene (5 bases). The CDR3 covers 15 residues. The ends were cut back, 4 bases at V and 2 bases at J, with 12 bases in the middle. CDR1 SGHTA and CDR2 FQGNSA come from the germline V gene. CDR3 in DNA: TGTGCCAGCAGCTCTCAGGGAAATGGCAATCAGCCCCAGCATTTT. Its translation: CASSSQGNGNQPQHF.

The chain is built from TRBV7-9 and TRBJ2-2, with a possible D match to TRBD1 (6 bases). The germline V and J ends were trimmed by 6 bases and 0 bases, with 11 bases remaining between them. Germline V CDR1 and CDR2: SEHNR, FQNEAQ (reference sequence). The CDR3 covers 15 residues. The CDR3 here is CASSRTGSNTGELFF. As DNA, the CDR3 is TGTGCCAGCAGTCGTACAGGGTCGAACACCGGGGAGCTGTTTTTT.

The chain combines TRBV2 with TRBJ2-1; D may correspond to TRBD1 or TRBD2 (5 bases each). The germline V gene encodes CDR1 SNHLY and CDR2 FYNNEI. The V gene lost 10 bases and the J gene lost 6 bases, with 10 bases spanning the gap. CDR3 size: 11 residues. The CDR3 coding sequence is TGTGCCATAGGTGGGGGCAATGAGCAGTTCTTC. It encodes CAIGGGNEQFF. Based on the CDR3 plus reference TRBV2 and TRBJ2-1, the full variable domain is EPEVTQTPSHQVTQMGQEVILRCVPISNHLYFYWYRQILGQKVEFLVSFYNNEISEKSEIFDDQFSVERPDGSNFTLKIRSTKLEDSAMYFCAIGGGNEQFFGPGTRLTVL.

The CDR3, as DNA: TGTGCCAGTCAGACCGGGTATAATTCACCCCTCCACTTT. Translating it yields CASQTGYNSPLHF. J is TRBJ1-6 and V is TRBV19; D gene unclear. Germline V CDR1 and CDR2: LNHDA, SQIVND (reference sequence). The CDR3 sequence is 13 residues long. V was trimmed by 8 bases and J by 4 bases, leaving 9 bases between them.

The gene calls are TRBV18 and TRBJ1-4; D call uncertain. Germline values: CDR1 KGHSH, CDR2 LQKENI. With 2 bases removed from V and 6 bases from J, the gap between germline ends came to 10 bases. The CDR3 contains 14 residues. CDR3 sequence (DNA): TGTGCCAGCTCACCAGGGCAGGCGCATGAAAAACTGTTTTTT. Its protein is CASSPGQAHEKLFF.

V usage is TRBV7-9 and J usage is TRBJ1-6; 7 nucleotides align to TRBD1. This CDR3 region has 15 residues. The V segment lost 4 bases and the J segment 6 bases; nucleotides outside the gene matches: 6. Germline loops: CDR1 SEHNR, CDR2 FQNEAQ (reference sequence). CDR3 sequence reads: CASSSTGTVNSPLHF. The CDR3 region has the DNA TGTGCCAGCAGCTCAACCGGGACAGTTAATTCACCCCTCCACTTT. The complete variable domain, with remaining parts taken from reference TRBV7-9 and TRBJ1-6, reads DTGVSQNPRHKITKRGQNVTFRCDPISEHNRLYWYRQTLGQGPEFLTYFQNEAQLEKSRLLSDRFSAERPKGSFSTLEIQRTEQGDSAMYLCASSSTGTVNSPLHFGNGTRLTVT.

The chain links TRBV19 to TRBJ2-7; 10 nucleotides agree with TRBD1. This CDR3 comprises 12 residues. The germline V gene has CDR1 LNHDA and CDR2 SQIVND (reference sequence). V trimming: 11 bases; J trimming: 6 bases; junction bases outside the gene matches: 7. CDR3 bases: TGTGCCGTAGGGGACAGGGGATCCGAGCAGTACTTC. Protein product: CAVGDRGSEQYF. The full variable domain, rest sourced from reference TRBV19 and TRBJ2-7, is DGGITQSPKYLFRKEGQNVTLSCEQNLNHDAMYWYRQDPGQGLRLIYYSQIVNDFQKGDIAEGYSVSREKKESFPLTVTSAQKNPTAFYLCAVGDRGSEQYFGPGTRLTVT.